This T cell receptor beta chain was obtained from a study of siplizumab effects on memory and regulatory T cells. General study results and limits: There appeared to be greater diversity in naive T cells than in memory cells, and naive T cells seemed major contributors to the alloresponse. Researchers could not give a naive or memory phenotype to roughly 75-95% of proliferating CD4+ or CD8+ clones.

CDR3 length: 13 amino acids. V lost 9 bases, J lost 0 bases, and 11 bases lay in between. CDR1 and CDR2 from the germline V gene are MNHNS and SASEGT. The count of this clone is one. Its specificity is unknown. Clones were sequenced by immunoSEQ multiplex PCR, and TCRdb holds only the in-frame ones, with some missing. The sample yields some 100,000 clones, just under 95% seen once. Sequenced input: non-Treg CD4+ T cells sorted from blood. The chain links TRBV6-1 to TRBJ1-2; D is undetermined. The TCR was taken from a human donor in good health. The CDR3 loop reads CASQVSANYGYTF. The CDR3 DNA reads as TGTGCCAGTCAGGTTTCCGCTAACTATGGCTACACCTTC.